Listed here are 29 T cell receptor beta chains from one sample, sequenced in a study of T cell responses to AZD1222 COVID-19 vaccine. Using immunoSEQ multiplex PCR, the repertoire was profiled, and TCRdb retains in-frame clones only, with some absent. Among more than 150,000 clones listed, about 88% were seen once. This sample comprised peripheral blood, obtained after recovery from COVID-19. The receptors were sampled from an adult who had recovered from COVID-19.

This chain joins TRBV6-4 and TRBJ1-5; 10 nucleotides line up with TRBD1. The CDR3 has 18 amino acids. CDR1 is MRHNA, CDR2 SNTAGT, per germline. V trimming: 5 bases; J trimming: 3 bases; junction bases outside the gene matches: 13. The CDR3 nucleotides read TGTGCCAGCAGTATACCGGGACAGGGGATTGCAAACAATCAGCCCCAGCATTTT. Protein: CASSIPGQGIANNQPQHF.

V and J are TRBV5-1 and TRBJ2-3, with D possibly called TRBD1 or TRBD2 (6 bases each). V was pared by 5 bases and J by 9 bases, with 19 bases between. Germline V gene data show CDR1 as SGHRS and CDR2 as YFSETQ. This CDR3 has 14 residues. CDR3: CASSPRSRGDTQYF. The CDR3 bases are TGCGCCAGCAGTCCCCGTAGTAGGGGGGACACGCAGTATTTT.

The chain employs TRBV6-1 and TRBJ1-6; possibly TRBD1 for D (6 bases). The CDR3 extends over 17 amino acids. CDR1 and CDR2 (germline): MNHNS, SASEGT. Trimming cost V 4 bases and J 0 bases, with 13 bases left between them. DNA of the CDR3: TGTGCCAGCAGTGGCCGGGACACCAGCTCCTATAATTCACCCCTCCACTTT. As protein: CASSGRDTSSYNSPLHF.

The chain employs TRBV2 and TRBJ2-1; D not resolved. CDR3 length equals 15 residues. With 0 bases removed from V and 0 bases from J, the gap between germline ends came to 6 bases. The germline gives CDR1 SNHLY, CDR2 FYNNEI. The DNA of the CDR3 is TGTGCCAGCAGTGAAGCGGGAAACTCCTACAATGAGCAGTTCTTC. This sequence encodes CASSEAGNSYNEQFF.

The chain is built from TRBV5-1 and TRBJ2-2, with 12 bases that match TRBD1. The germline CDR1 and CDR2 sequences are SGHRS and YFSETQ. Trimming took 4 bases from V and 6 from J; bases not matched to a gene: 4. There are 15 residues in the CDR3. CDR3 amino acids: CASSAGQGAAGELFF. For the CDR3, the DNA is TGCGCCAGCAGCGCGGGACAGGGGGCGGCCGGGGAGCTGTTTTTT.

The chain employs TRBV5-1 and TRBJ1-2; tentative D call: TRBD1 (5 bases). Germline V gives CDR1 SGHRS, CDR2 YFSETQ. Trimming removed 7 bases from V and 3 bases from J, with 16 bases in between. The CDR3 is made up of 14 amino acids. This CDR3 reads CASGGTGGDYGYTF. The CDR3 DNA reads as TGCGCCAGCGGCGGTACTGGGGGGGACTATGGCTACACCTTC.

J is TRBJ1-2 and V is TRBV6-5; D not resolved. The CDR3 has 12 amino acids. Germline CDR1 reads MNHEY; CDR2 reads SVGAGI. V gave up 6 bases and J gave up 5 bases, with 10 bases separating them. This CDR3 reads CASSRAIYGYTF. In DNA, the CDR3 is TGTGCCAGCAGCCGGGCGATTTATGGCTACACCTTC.

The CDR3 DNA follows: TGTGCCAGCAGCATTAGGACAGGTTATGGAAACACCATATATTTT. Its translation: CASSIRTGYGNTIYF. The J gene is TRBJ1-3, the V gene TRBV13; 7 nucleotides match TRBD1. The length of the CDR3 is 15 residues. The V gene end was trimmed by 5 bases and the J gene end by 3 bases; junction bases not matched to a gene: 7. Looked up from germline, CDR1 is PRHDT and CDR2 is FYEKMQ (reference sequence).

V is TRBV19 and J is TRBJ1-5; D is unresolved. The germline CDR1 and CDR2 sequences are LNHDA and SQIVND (reference sequence). The ends were cut back, 4 bases at V and 4 bases at J, with 8 bases in the middle. The CDR3 consists of 13 residues. In DNA form, the CDR3 reads TGTGCCAGTAGTACTCAGAAGAATCAGCCCCAGCATTTT. Translation gives CASSTQKNQPQHF.

The CDR3 here is CASSQSLAGELFF. The CDR3 coding sequence is TGTGCCAGCAGCCAGTCACTAGCCGGGGAGCTGTTTTTT. The J gene is TRBJ2-2, the V gene TRBV3-1 (or the pseudogene TRBV3-2); perhaps TRBD2 as D (5 bases). The CDR3 length is 13 residues. CDR1 is LGHDT, CDR2 YNNKEL, per germline (reference sequence). V dropped 3 bases and J dropped 6 bases, with 8 bases sitting between them.

The chain has TRBV19 and TRBJ2-1; 10 bases agree with TRBD2. Trimming cost V 3 bases and J 7 bases; bases outside gene matches: 6. There are 15 residues in the CDR3. Germline V CDR1 and CDR2: LNHDA, SQIVND (reference sequence). CDR3 residues: CASSISSGSGNEQFF. The CDR3 DNA follows: TGTGCCAGTAGTATCTCTAGCGGGAGTGGTAATGAGCAGTTCTTC.

The chain combines TRBV3-1 (or the pseudogene TRBV3-2) with TRBJ1-1; no firm D call. CDR1 is LGHDT, CDR2 YNNKEL, per germline (reference sequence). V was trimmed by 4 bases and J by 4 bases, leaving 10 bases between them. The CDR3 runs 13 residues. The CDR3 coding sequence is TGTGCCAGCAGCCGAAGGGAGGCCACTGAAGCTTTCTTT. This sequence encodes CASSRREATEAFF.

The chain couples TRBV6-4 to TRBJ1-2; D remains ambiguous. The V gene's germline CDR1 is MRHNA and CDR2 SNTAGT. V lost 7 bases to trimming and J lost 8 bases, with 14 bases between them. There are 12 residues in the CDR3. CDR3 bases: TGTGCCAGCACAGGTAGGCTGGAAGGCTACACCTTC. Protein product: CASTGRLEGYTF.

This clone was observed a handful of times. J is TRBJ2-7 and V is TRBV2; a weak D match, TRBD1 (5 bases). The CDR3 consists of 15 residues. Trimming left V 7 bases short and J 4 bases short, with 20 bases between. Germline V gene data show CDR1 as SNHLY and CDR2 as FYNNEI. The CDR3 is CASNPPGQGKYEQYF. CDR3 nucleotides: TGTGCCAGCAACCCTCCCGGGCAGGGAAAGTACGAGCAGTACTTC.

This chain uses TRBV11-2 with TRBJ2-1; perhaps TRBD1 as D (5 bases). The CDR3 is made up of 14 amino acids. Trimming left V 3 bases short and J 2 bases short, with 8 bases between. Germline CDR1 reads SGHAT; CDR2 reads FQNNGV. CDR3 nucleotide sequence: TGTGCCAGCAGCTTCCAGGGTCCCTACAATGAGCAGTTCTTC. The encoded protein is CASSFQGPYNEQFF.

The chain links TRBV28 to TRBJ1-2, with TRBD1 identical over 9 bases. Germline assignment: CDR1 MDHEN and CDR2 SYDVKM. This CDR3 is 15 amino acids long. The V segment lost 2 bases and the J segment 8 bases; nucleotides outside the gene matches: 9. CDR3 region: CASSLPGTGMIGYTF. The DNA of the CDR3 is TGTGCCAGCAGTTTACCCGGGACAGGGATGATCGGCTACACCTTC.

This chain joins TRBV4-1 and TRBJ1-4, with 9 bases fitting TRBD1. CDR3 length equals 16 residues. V gave up 1 base and J gave up 7 bases; unmatched junction bases: 7. Germline lookup yields CDR1 MGHRA and CDR2 YSYEKL. CDR3 nucleotides: TGCGCCAGCAGCCAAGTTGAGACAGGGGGTTTTGAAAAACTGTTTTTT. Protein sequence: CASSQVETGGFEKLFF.

This clone has just one count. This rearrangement joins TRBV16 to TRBJ1-3, with D uncertain. The CDR3 has 16 residues. Germline CDR1 is KGHSY and CDR2 is FQNENV. V dropped 1 base and J dropped 0 bases, with 10 bases sitting between them. CDR3 in amino acids: CASSQLRQNSGNTIYF. The CDR3 nucleotides are TGTGCCAGCAGCCAATTGCGGCAGAACTCTGGAAACACCATATATTTT.

This clone was detected once. The chain couples TRBV2 to TRBJ1-2; D is undetermined. Looked up from germline, CDR1 is SNHLY and CDR2 is FYNNEI. V was cut by 6 bases and J by 2 bases, with 7 bases left in between. The CDR3 spans 12 residues. CDR3: CASRADNYGYTF. CDR3 nucleotide sequence: TGTGCCAGCAGGGCAGACAACTATGGCTACACCTTC.

In regard to this clone: Other DNA sequences in the same sample also yield this CDR3. The genes are TRBV11-3 and TRBJ2-7; 7 bases are a match to TRBD1. J lost 2 bases, V lost 5 bases, and 3 bases had no gene match. CDR1 SGHNT and CDR2 YENEEA come from the germline V gene. The CDR3 is 13 residues long. CDR3 loop: CASSDGTAYEQYF. The CDR3 DNA reads as TGTGCCAGCAGCGACGGGACAGCCTACGAGCAGTACTTC.

The CDR3 here is CASSRKMNTEAFF. The CDR3, as DNA: TGTGCCAGCAGCCGCAAGATGAACACTGAAGCTTTCTTT. The chain couples TRBV3-1 (or the pseudogene TRBV3-2) to TRBJ1-1; D remains unclear. This CDR3 is built from 13 residues. Germline values: CDR1 LGHDT, CDR2 YNNKEL (reference sequence). V was trimmed by 4 bases and J by 0 bases, leaving 6 bases between them.

The DNA of the CDR3 is TGTGCCAGCAGCGCGACTAGCGGGAGCTCCTACAATGAGCAGTTCTTC. Protein: CASSATSGSSYNEQFF. The chain uses TRBV9 and TRBJ2-1; 12 positions agree with TRBD2. The CDR3 covers 16 residues. V lost 3 bases, J lost 0 bases, and 1 base stayed unmatched. Per germline, CDR1 SGDLS and CDR2 YYNGEE.

V usage is TRBV12-3 or TRBV12-4 and J usage is TRBJ1-2; D remains unclear. CDR3 length equals 11 residues. The V end lost 3 bases, the J end lost 4 bases, and 3 bases lay between the germline ends. The CDR3 spells CASSFPYGYTF. In DNA, the CDR3 is TGTGCCAGCAGTTTCCCCTATGGCTACACCTTC.

The chain links TRBV9 to TRBJ2-7; tentative D call: TRBD1 (5 bases). The length of the CDR3 is 16 residues. Trimming removed 0 bases from V and 7 bases from J, with 20 bases in between. Germline V gives CDR1 SGDLS, CDR2 YYNGEE. The CDR3 nucleotides are TGTGCCAGCAGCGTAGGGGGCACGAGCCGATCTTATGAGCAGTACTTC. Translation gives CASSVGGTSRSYEQYF.

V usage is TRBV10-3 and J usage is TRBJ2-3; no clear D gene. This CDR3 is built from 14 residues. The ends were cut back, 3 bases at V and 2 bases at J, with 9 bases in the middle. Germline V gives CDR1 ENHRY, CDR2 SYGVKD. CDR3 coding DNA: TGTGCCATCAGTGAAGGCGGACCCACAGATACGCAGTATTTT. Translating it yields CAISEGGPTDTQYF.

The gene calls are TRBV5-4 and TRBJ1-2, with D perhaps TRBD1 (6 bases). The germline V and J ends were trimmed by 0 bases and 8 bases, with 11 bases remaining between them. Germline V gene data show CDR1 as SGHNT and CDR2 as YYREEE (reference sequence). The CDR3 is 13 amino acids. As DNA, the CDR3 is TGTGCCAGCAGCTTGGACAGGGATGAGGGCTACACCTTC. Translated: CASSLDRDEGYTF.

The chain combines TRBV7-8 with TRBJ2-7; 12 bases align to TRBD2. Losses at the gene ends were 2 bases for V and 2 bases for J; bases not matched to a gene: 7. Germline V gives CDR1 SGHVS, CDR2 FQNEAQ. The CDR3 spans 17 residues. The CDR3 DNA sequence: TGTGCCAGCAGCTTACGGCGGCTAGCGGGAGGGACCTACGAGCAGTACTTC. It codes for CASSLRRLAGGTYEQYF.

The CDR3 is CASSWATSGGYNEQFF. The CDR3 nucleotides read TGTGCCAGCAGTTGGGCGACTAGCGGAGGGTACAATGAGCAGTTCTTC. The gene calls are TRBV2 and TRBJ2-1; 9 bases map to TRBD2. CDR3 length: 16 amino acids. V lost 5 bases to trimming and J lost 4 bases; unmatched junction nucleotides: 9. Germline CDR1 reads SNHLY; CDR2 reads FYNNEI.

The chain links TRBV3-1 (or the pseudogene TRBV3-2) to TRBJ2-4; D gene ambiguous. The V end was cut by 1 base, the J end by 6 bases, with 13 bases between. Germline V gene sequence: CDR1 LGHDT, CDR2 YNNKEL (reference sequence). This CDR3 comprises 15 residues. The chain's CDR3 is CASSQATGVGNIQYF. The CDR3 DNA reads TGTGCCAGCAGCCAAGCCACTGGAGTGGGAAACATTCAGTACTTC.